This T cell receptor beta chain stems from a study of T-cell memory formation after mild COVID-19. For the study at large: There were largely donor-specific TCR clusters.

TCRdb used MiXCR to reprocess the 5' RACE reads, holding one entry per CDR3 protein. The sample includes 150,000 to 200,000 distinct CDR3 sequences, roughly 17% seen only once; the top ten take more than 2%. To note about this clonotype: What it recognizes is unknown.

CDR3 length equals 15 residues. V dropped 5 bases and J dropped 6 bases, with 20 bases sitting between them. In germline, CDR1 is SGHTA, CDR2 FQGNSA. Study results and limitations: Contracting CD4+ clones lay largely in CM and EM, with CD8+ ones residing in EMRA.

Sample: PBMCs or a T cell subset sorted from them (not recorded which). The chain employs TRBV7-2 and TRBJ2-7, with D perhaps matching TRBD1 or TRBD2 (5 bases each). The receptor was isolated from an adult woman who had mild COVID-19 (a few samples of this study predate the infection). Cell type and time point are not known. The CDR3 reads CASSRGPGPTAEQYF. The CDR3 coding sequence is TGTGCCAGCAGCCGTGGTCCGGGACCGACTGCCGAGCAGTACTTC.